This T cell receptor (beta chain) originates from a study of OX40 agonist ivuxolimab in advanced cancers. Study background: A male proportion of about 84% was recorded, with mean age around 62 years and range 23 to 79.

Repertoires were generated with immunoSEQ multiplex PCR, while TCRdb's copy carries only in-frame clones and drops some. The sample contains roughly 79,000 clones, around 93% of which appear only once. The CDR3 runs to 17 residues. The germline CDR1 and CDR2 sequences are SGHNT and YYREEE (reference sequence). Losses at the gene ends were 1 base for V and 0 bases for J; bases not matched to a gene: 6. The chain carries TRBV5-4 and TRBJ2-1; 8 bases agree with TRBD1. This receptor was obtained from an adult with an advanced solid tumor such as melanoma, head and neck, liver or kidney cancer. The material sequenced was CD4+ or CD8+ T cells sorted from blood, taken in a trial of the OX40 agonist ivuxolimab. CDR3 nucleotides: TGTGCCAGCAGCTTGACCTCAGGGGGCCCCTCCTACAATGAGCAGTTCTTC. It yields the protein CASSLTSGGPSYNEQFF.